One T cell receptor (beta chain) is described in this entry. Its antigen is not known. Researchers ran the PCR with 60 Vbeta and 13 Jbeta primers. Produced via immunoSEQ multiplex PCR; TCRdb's table is partial and in-frame only. The repertoire shows more than 130,000 clones; the top ten hold approximately 2.6%. Trimming at V came to 3 bases and at J to 5 bases, leaving 7 bases not matched to a gene. CDR3 length: 16 amino acids. CDR1 is MNHNY and CDR2 is SVGAGI in the germline V gene (reference sequence). The data are from a study of cytomegalovirus exposure and HLA in healthy donors. Study context: An analysis done earlier identified 120 million or so unique TCR beta sequences from about 179 million T cells. Among the approximately 380 donors who were genotyped, 70% to 90% fell in the genetic ancestry cluster that is associated with self-reported Caucasian donors.

Study observations and caveats: There were 150 to 200 TCR beta chains listed as cytomegalovirus-associated. For presence/absence analyses, sequencing depth was assumed to be roughly uniform across donors.

Sequenced input: PBMCs. The chain joins TRBV6-6 to TRBJ2-5; TRBD2 aligns across 12 bases. The receptor was isolated from a man in his forties in good health and CMV-seronegative. The CDR3 reads CASSYYGLAGYETQYF. The CDR3 DNA reads as TGTGCCAGCAGTTATTACGGACTAGCGGGGTACGAGACCCAGTACTTC.